This T cell receptor beta chain appears in the sequencing data of a study of cytomegalovirus exposure and HLA in healthy donors. Whole-study findings and limits: When a later analysis was performed, an Asian-associated ancestry cluster reportedly had fewer N-insertions than the roughly 630-donor mean.

PCR involved 60 Vbeta and 13 Jbeta primers. Only in-frame clones appear in the TCRdb table, and some are missing; sequencing was by immunoSEQ multiplex PCR. The sample contains 100,000 to 150,000 clones, around three quarters of which appear only once. The germline gives CDR1 MDHEN, CDR2 SYDVKM. This CDR3 is built from 16 residues. The trim removed 6 bases at V and 3 bases at J, leaving 8 bases unmatched. A word on this clone: What it binds is not known.

The gene calls are TRBV28 and TRBJ2-1, with 10 bases aligning to TRBD2. Sequenced: PBMCs. The TCR sequence derives from a man between 35 and 55 years old in good health and CMV-seronegative. The DNA for the CDR3 is TGTGCCAGCAGAAAAGAATGGACTAGCGGCTACAATGAGCAGTTCTTC. Translating it yields CASRKEWTSGYNEQFF.